This T cell receptor (beta chain) originates from a study of Tregs in tolerant kidney transplant recipients. Produced via immunoSEQ multiplex PCR; TCRdb's table is partial and in-frame only. Of 90,000 to 150,000 clones in the sample, 85% to 95% were seen once. Germline V lookup: CDR1 SGDLS, CDR2 YYNGEE. The V and J ends lost 3 bases and 8 bases respectively, with 8 bases between them. The CDR3 is 11 amino acids. The specimen sequenced was CD4+ T cells from blood. The chain employs TRBV9 and TRBJ1-2, with no clear D. This receptor was obtained from a human donor in good health. The CDR3 protein is CASSASVGYTF. As DNA, the CDR3 is TGTGCCAGCAGCGCTTCCGTAGGCTACACCTTC.